This TCR beta chain originates from a study of cytomegalovirus exposure and HLA in healthy donors. Repertoires were generated with immunoSEQ multiplex PCR, while TCRdb's copy carries only in-frame clones and drops some. The table has fewer than 150,000 clones, about 82% seen once. The length of the CDR3 is 16 residues. CDR1 SGHVS and CDR2 FNYEAQ come from the germline V gene. Trimming removed 7 bases from V and 1 base from J; junction bases left unmatched: 8. The TCR originated in a man in his late teens or twenties in good health and CMV-seronegative. Sequencing used PBMCs. This chain connects TRBV7-6 to TRBJ1-3; TRBD1 aligns across 9 bases. CDR3: CASTPGTGNSGNTIYF. The CDR3 nucleotides read TGTGCCAGCACCCCCGGGACAGGGAATTCTGGAAACACCATATATTTT.